These 30 T cell receptor beta chains share one sample of origin, sequenced in a study of blood T cell repertoires in COVID-19. Produced via immunoSEQ multiplex PCR; TCRdb's table is partial and in-frame only. The table records about 400,000 clones, 88% of them present only once. Specimen: PBMCs or T cells enriched from blood (not recorded which). These receptors originate from a woman in her forties with acute COVID-19.

V usage is TRBV24-1 and J usage is TRBJ2-3; a possible D gene is TRBD1 (5 bases). V lost 7 bases to trimming and J lost 8 bases, with 18 bases between them. Germline CDR1 and CDR2: KGHDR and SFDVKD. The CDR3 covers 14 residues. The CDR3 here is CATSPPGDSGTQYF. In DNA, the CDR3 is TGTGCCACCAGCCCTCCCGGCGACAGTGGTACGCAGTATTTT.

V and J are TRBV27 and TRBJ1-6; D not certain. Germline values: CDR1 MNHEY, CDR2 SMNVEV (reference sequence). Trimming pared 3 bases from V and 6 bases from J, leaving 9 bases between. The CDR3 totals 14 residues. CDR3 coding DNA: TGTGCCAGCAGTTTCCAGGTGTCTAATTCACCCCTCCACTTT. Amino acid sequence: CASSFQVSNSPLHF.

This clone came up a few times. V and J are TRBV6-5 and TRBJ1-1; no clear D gene. The CDR3 length is 15 residues. Looked up from germline, CDR1 is MNHEY and CDR2 is SVGAGI. Trimming cost V 0 bases and J 1 base, with 9 bases left between them. CDR3 protein: CASSYSEQKNTEAFF. The CDR3 DNA follows: TGTGCCAGCAGTTACTCGGAACAGAAGAACACTGAAGCTTTCTTT.

The chain links TRBV4-1 to TRBJ1-4; D possibly corresponds to TRBD1 (5 bases). The CDR3 has 16 amino acids. From germline, CDR1 is MGHRA and CDR2 YSYEKL. V was shortened by 4 bases and J by 5 bases, with 17 bases between the two germline ends. The CDR3 region has the DNA TGCGCCAGCAGCCCCCGGCCCGCACAGGCCAATGAAAAACTGTTTTTT. This gives the protein CASSPRPAQANEKLFF.

This clone appeared once. J is TRBJ2-1 and V is TRBV29-1; 8 nucleotides align to TRBD1. V shed 3 bases and J 0 bases; nucleotides not matched to a gene: 1. Germline lookup yields CDR1 SQVTM and CDR2 ANQGSEA. This CDR3 region has 14 residues. CDR3 in DNA: TGCAGCGTTGAGACAGGGGACTCCTACAATGAGCAGTTCTTC. This sequence encodes CSVETGDSYNEQFF.

The chain couples TRBV5-1 to TRBJ2-7; no clear D. Trimming stripped 1 base from V and 1 base from J, with 6 bases between. This CDR3 spans 13 amino acids. The germline gives CDR1 SGHRS, CDR2 YFSETQ. This CDR3 reads CASSLLHSYEQYF. The CDR3 DNA is TGCGCCAGCAGCTTGTTACATTCCTACGAGCAGTACTTC.

The CDR3 DNA follows: TGCAGCGTTGACAGGGGGCAAGGCTACACCTTC. Amino acid sequence: CSVDRGQGYTF. This sequence joins TRBV29-1 and TRBJ1-2; TRBD1 agrees at 8 bases. CDR1 SQVTM and CDR2 ANQGSEA come from the germline V gene. This CDR3 region has 11 residues. Trimming at V came to 3 bases and at J to 8 bases, leaving 2 bases not matched to a gene.

J is TRBJ2-2 and V is TRBV19; D is uncertain. Germline V gene sequence: CDR1 LNHDA, CDR2 SQIVND (reference sequence). Trimming left V 1 base short and J 5 bases short, with 5 bases between. The CDR3 runs to 13 residues. This chain's CDR3 is CASSIVETGELFF. The DNA of the CDR3 is TGTGCCAGTAGTATAGTGGAGACCGGGGAGCTGTTTTTT.

The chain couples TRBV5-1 to TRBJ2-3; D gene uncertain. The germline V and J ends were trimmed by 6 bases and 0 bases, with 8 bases remaining between them. CDR1 SGHRS and CDR2 YFSETQ come from the germline V gene. The CDR3 runs to 13 residues. The CDR3 sequence: CASNSGSTDTQYF. DNA for the CDR3: TGCGCCAGCAACTCCGGGAGCACAGATACGCAGTATTTT.

The V call is TRBV19, the J call TRBJ2-6, with TRBD1 matching over 10 bases. The germline gives CDR1 LNHDA, CDR2 SQIVND (reference sequence). The CDR3 has 16 residues. The V and J ends lost 6 bases and 8 bases, in that order; junction bases with no gene match: 10. CDR3 in amino acids: CASRPRDRGISNVLTF. CDR3 in DNA: TGTGCCAGTAGGCCGAGGGACAGGGGAATCTCCAACGTCCTGACTTTC.

This chain links TRBV6-5 with TRBJ1-6; 9 bases agree with TRBD1. CDR1 is MNHEY, CDR2 SVGAGI, per germline. Losses at the gene ends were 5 bases for V and 10 bases for J; bases not matched to a gene: 9. This CDR3 is 15 amino acids long. CDR3 sequence (DNA): TGTGCCAGCAGTCTGGGACAGGGTTCGGGATCACCCCTCCACTTT. It is translated as CASSLGQGSGSPLHF.

The gene calls are TRBV7-8 and TRBJ2-1; D is perhaps TRBD2 (5 bases). The CDR3 has 15 amino acids. Looked up from germline, CDR1 is SGHVS and CDR2 is FQNEAQ. Trimming shortened V by 1 base and J by 6 bases, and 13 bases separated the two germline ends. The CDR3 sequence: CASSLDGLASNEQFF. In nucleotides, the CDR3 is TGTGCCAGCAGCTTAGATGGGCTAGCCTCCAATGAGCAGTTCTTC.

The V gene is TRBV10-1, the J gene TRBJ1-2; possibly TRBD1 for D (6 bases). Trimming removed 10 bases from V and 0 bases from J, with 24 bases in between. The CDR3 runs to 17 residues. Germline assignment: CDR1 WNHNN and CDR2 SYGVQD (reference sequence). The CDR3 nucleotides are TGCGCCATCGCAAGGACAGACCGCTCGCTGACTAACTATGGCTACACCTTC. This sequence encodes CAIARTDRSLTNYGYTF.

V usage is TRBV7-2 and J usage is TRBJ1-2; weak D call: TRBD1 (5 bases). Trimming shortened V by 2 bases and J by 5 bases, and 12 bases separated the two germline ends. The CDR3 extends over 14 amino acids. CDR1 and CDR2 (germline): SGHTA, FQGNSA. CDR3 DNA sequence: TGTGCCAGCAGCTTAAGGAGGGGCCCATATGGCTACACCTTC. This sequence encodes CASSLRRGPYGYTF.

The genes are TRBV3-1 (or the pseudogene TRBV3-2) and TRBJ2-4, with D maybe TRBD2 (5 bases). This CDR3 comprises 13 residues. Between the trimmed V and J ends, which lost 3 bases and 10 bases, there was a span of 13 bases. The V gene's germline CDR1 is LGHDT and CDR2 YNNKEL (reference sequence). The CDR3, as DNA: TGTGCCAGCAGCCAGTATCCCTCGGGGATTCAGTACTTC. It yields the protein CASSQYPSGIQYF.

The chain carries TRBV12-5 and TRBJ1-1; D ambiguous. The germline V gene has CDR1 LGHNT and CDR2 FRNRAP. Deletions cut 3 bases from V and 0 bases from J, with 8 bases between. The CDR3 loop spans 14 amino acids. CDR3 sequence: CASGLREMNTEAFF. The CDR3 DNA reads TGTGCTAGTGGTTTAAGGGAGATGAACACTGAAGCTTTCTTT.

The chain employs TRBV2 and TRBJ1-5, with TRBD1 as a possible D gene (5 bases). Germline-derived CDR1 and CDR2 are SNHLY and FYNNEI. The V gene lost 1 base and the J gene lost 7 bases, with 11 bases spanning the gap. This CDR3 has 14 residues. CDR3 sequence: CASSEGQGRQPQHF. DNA of the CDR3: TGTGCCAGCAGTGAAGGCCAGGGAAGACAGCCCCAGCATTTT.

The CDR3 nucleotides read TGTGCCACCAGCGGAGCAGGGAAACCTAACTATGGCTACACCTTC. Translation gives CATSGAGKPNYGYTF. The V and J genes are TRBV15 and TRBJ1-2; a possible D gene is TRBD1 (5 bases). The V gene's germline CDR1 is LNHNV and CDR2 YYDKDF (reference sequence). The CDR3 extends over 15 amino acids. With 5 bases removed from V and 0 bases from J, the gap between germline ends came to 13 bases.

This clone was recorded a few times. The rearrangement uses TRBV12-3 or TRBV12-4 and TRBJ1-2; possibly TRBD1 for D (5 bases). The length of the CDR3 is 13 residues. Between the trimmed V and J ends, which lost 2 bases and 6 bases, there was a span of 10 bases. In DNA form, the CDR3 reads TGTGCCAGCAGTTTACCAGGGCGTAATGGCTACACCTTC. As protein: CASSLPGRNGYTF.

The chain recombines TRBV18 with TRBJ1-2; the D gene is possibly TRBD1 (6 bases). The V end was cut by 8 bases, the J end by 2 bases, with 18 bases between. The CDR3 runs to 15 residues. Germline V lookup: CDR1 KGHSH, CDR2 LQKENI. The CDR3 DNA follows: TGTGCCAGCAGAGGACAGTCCCTTTCCAACTATGGCTACACCTTC. Translated, it gives CASRGQSLSNYGYTF.

The CDR3: CASIKQGGNTEAFF. The CDR3 DNA reads as TGTGCCAGCATCAAACAGGGGGGGAACACTGAAGCTTTCTTT. The chain is built from TRBV27 and TRBJ1-1; 8 bases fit TRBD1. CDR1 MNHEY and CDR2 SMNVEV come from the germline V gene (reference sequence). V lost 7 bases and J lost 1; bases outside the gene matches: 5. This CDR3 is 14 amino acids long.

The V and J genes are TRBV25-1 and TRBJ2-5; TRBD1 is a possible D gene (6 bases). The CDR3 extends over 14 amino acids. Trimming took 7 bases from V and 5 from J, leaving 17 bases between them. CDR1 and CDR2 from the germline V gene are MGHDK and SYGVNS. This CDR3 is CASTPRGQGETQYF. DNA for the CDR3: TGTGCCAGCACCCCAAGGGGCCAGGGGGAGACCCAGTACTTC.

The chain couples TRBV6-5 to TRBJ1-2, with 11 bases matching TRBD1. Germline V gene lookup returns CDR1 MNHEY and CDR2 SVGAGI. This CDR3 is 14 amino acids long. Trimming removed 6 bases from V and 4 bases from J; junction bases left unmatched: 4. Here the CDR3 DNA reads TGTGCCAGCAGGCTGGGACAGGGGGTCTATGGCTACACCTTC. Amino acids: CASRLGQGVYGYTF.

Regarding this clone: In the same sample, other DNA sequences code for this CDR3. The J gene is TRBJ1-5, the V gene TRBV28; no clear D. The germline V and J ends were trimmed by 3 bases and 6 bases, with 6 bases remaining between them. From germline, CDR1 is MDHEN and CDR2 SYDVKM. CDR3 length: 12 residues. The chain's CDR3 is CASSLISQPQHF. In nucleotides, the CDR3 is TGTGCCAGCAGTTTGATCAGTCAGCCCCAGCATTTT.

This clone was counted a single time. V gene TRBV19 combines with J gene TRBJ2-7, with D unresolved. The germline V and J ends were trimmed by 4 bases and 1 base, with 14 bases remaining between them. Germline CDR1 LNHDA, CDR2 SQIVND (reference sequence). The CDR3 runs 15 residues. The CDR3 region is CASSNEELPSYEQYF. In DNA, the CDR3 is TGTGCCAGTAGTAATGAGGAGCTCCCTTCCTACGAGCAGTACTTC.

This clone was counted a few times. The chain carries TRBV4-1 and TRBJ2-7; 9 bases match TRBD1. This CDR3 is built from 16 residues. Germline V gene lookup returns CDR1 MGHRA and CDR2 YSYEKL. V trimming: 1 base; J trimming: 3 bases; junction bases outside the gene matches: 7. The CDR3 DNA sequence: TGCGCCAGCAGCCAAGGACCGGACAGGGGATACTACGAGCAGTACTTC. This gives the protein CASSQGPDRGYYEQYF.

The chain is built from TRBV6-5 and TRBJ1-2, with D maybe TRBD1 (6 bases). The CDR3 sequence is 14 residues long. Germline CDR1 reads MNHEY; CDR2 reads SVGAGI. The V gene lost 6 bases and the J gene lost 7 bases, with 18 bases spanning the gap. Here the CDR3 DNA reads TGTGCCAGCAGGAAACAGGGTCGGTTTATTGGCTACACCTTC. Encoded protein: CASRKQGRFIGYTF.

V usage is TRBV5-1 and J usage is TRBJ1-1, with 8 bases fitting TRBD1. The CDR3 runs to 14 residues. Germline CDR1 is SGHRS and CDR2 is YFSETQ. The V and J ends lost 4 bases and 5 bases, in that order; junction bases with no gene match: 7. The CDR3 DNA is TGCGCCAGCAGCCAGGACAGGGCGGGAACTGAAGCTTTCTTT. It specifies CASSQDRAGTEAFF. Looking up the rest from reference TRBV5-1 and TRBJ1-1 gives the full variable domain: KAGVTQTPRYLIKTRGQQVTLSCSPISGHRSVSWYQQTPGQGLQFLFEYFSETQRNKGNFPGRFSGRQFSNSRSEMNVSTLELGDSALYLCASSQDRAGTEAFFGQGTRLTVV.

The J gene is TRBJ2-7, the V gene TRBV5-1; D is unclear. Trimming pared 0 bases from V and 5 bases from J, leaving 12 bases between. CDR1 is SGHRS, CDR2 YFSETQ, per germline. This CDR3 spans 14 amino acids. CDR3 sequence (DNA): TGCGCCAGCAGCTTGGAATCTAGGAACGACGAGCAGTACTTC. Its translation: CASSLESRNDEQYF. The full variable domain, rest sourced from reference TRBV5-1 and TRBJ2-7, is KAGVTQTPRYLIKTRGQQVTLSCSPISGHRSVSWYQQTPGQGLQFLFEYFSETQRNKGNFPGRFSGRQFSNSRSEMNVSTLELGDSALYLCASSLESRNDEQYFGPGTRLTVT.

This chain connects TRBV29-1 to TRBJ1-2; D call uncertain. Germline V gene data show CDR1 as SQVTM and CDR2 as ANQGSEA. The CDR3 totals 12 residues. The germline V and J ends were trimmed by 3 bases and 6 bases, with 11 bases remaining between them. The CDR3 sequence: CSVDSGIDGYTF. In DNA form, the CDR3 reads TGCAGCGTTGATTCCGGGATTGATGGCTACACCTTC. The variable domain in full, with the rest retrieved from reference TRBV29-1 and TRBJ1-2, is SAVISQKPSRDICQRGTSLTIQCQVDSQVTMMFWYRQQPGQSLTLIATANQGSEATYESGFVIDKFPISRPNLTFSTLTVSNMSPEDSSIYLCSVDSGIDGYTFGSGTRLTVV.